The 23 T cell receptor beta chains reported below all come from one sample, sequenced in a study of T-cell reconstitution after alpha-beta-depleted transplantation in children. TCRbeta library preparation incorporated unique molecular identifiers. TCRdb itself ran the PCR reads through MiXCR, one entry per CDR3 protein. The sample holds around 440,000 distinct CDR3 sequences, roughly a tenth seen once. The sample was PBMCs, taken before TCRalphabeta/CD19-depleted stem cell transplant. These receptors were obtained from a child aged 2 to 10 with inherited bone marrow failure, due to receive a stem cell transplant.

In its sample, this clonotype was seen many times. V gene TRBV6-6 combines with J gene TRBJ2-5; D is undetermined. The germline CDR1 and CDR2 sequences are MNHNY and SVGAGI (reference sequence). V was shortened by 3 bases and J by 5 bases, with 7 bases between the two germline ends. CDR3 length equals 12 residues. CDR3 loop: CASSYYGETQYF. In DNA, the CDR3 is TGTGCCAGCAGTTATTACGGGGAGACCCAGTACTTC.

In regard to this clonotype: A much more abundant neighbour one base away suggests this may be a read error. This chain uses TRBV5-1 with TRBJ2-5; no reliable D call. V was clipped by 5 bases and J by 1 base, with 15 bases between them. Germline V gives CDR1 SGHRS, CDR2 YFSETQ. CDR3 size: 15 residues. CDR3 DNA: TGCGCCAGCAGTGGTGCTAGGGCTCCCCAAGAGACCCAGTACTTC. Translated, it gives CASSGARAPQETQYF.

In its sample, this clonotype was seen many times. A junction end diverges from the germline sequence, so it may reflect a read error. This chain connects TRBV20-1 to TRBJ2-3; D possibly corresponds to TRBD2 (6 bases). The germline CDR1 and CDR2 sequences are DFQATT and SNEGSKA (reference sequence). There are 12 residues in the CDR3. CDR3 sequence (DNA): TGCAGTGCCTCAGTTAACACGGGAGACGGGGATTTT. Amino acid sequence: CSASVNTGDGDF.

This clonotype was picked up a small number of times. V and J are TRBV7-8 and TRBJ2-5, with 13 bases lining up with TRBD2. Germline CDR1 and CDR2: SGHVS and FQNEAQ. Trimming at V came to 5 bases and at J to 5 bases, leaving 14 bases not matched to a gene. This CDR3 comprises 18 residues. This CDR3 reads CASSLGTSGKIILETQYF. The CDR3 nucleotides are TGTGCCAGCAGCCTCGGGACTAGCGGGAAGATTATACTGGAGACCCAGTACTTC.

This clonotype showed up many times. CDR3 DNA sequence: TGTGCCAGCAGTTTATTCCCCGACAGTTCCAACACTGAAGCTTTCTTT. Its translation: CASSLFPDSSNTEAFF. The chain uses TRBV27 and TRBJ1-1, with a tentative D call TRBD1 (5 bases). Between the trimmed V and J ends, which lost 1 base and 2 bases, there was a span of 14 bases. The CDR3 extends over 16 amino acids. Looked up from germline, CDR1 is MNHEY and CDR2 is SMNVEV (reference sequence).

This clonotype was recorded a few times. The J gene is TRBJ2-1, the V gene TRBV5-1, with 11 bases that match TRBD2. V lost 4 bases, J lost 6 bases, and 9 bases stayed unmatched. Germline V gene lookup returns CDR1 SGHRS and CDR2 YFSETQ. The CDR3 runs 16 residues. This CDR3 reads CASSPELAGVFNEQFF. For the CDR3, the DNA is TGCGCCAGCAGCCCCGAACTAGCGGGAGTCTTCAATGAGCAGTTCTTC.

As for this clonotype: A much larger clone sits a single nucleotide away, making a read error possible. The chain carries TRBV2 and TRBJ2-1, with D possibly being TRBD2 (6 bases). This CDR3 has 15 amino acids. Germline assignment: CDR1 SNHLY and CDR2 FYNNEI. This CDR3 is CASSTSGSYYNEHFF. The CDR3 nucleotides are TGTGCCAGCAGTACTTCCGGGAGCTACTACAATGAGCATTTCTTC.

This rearrangement joins TRBV29-1 to TRBJ2-7; a weak D match, TRBD2 (5 bases). Germline CDR1 is SQVTM and CDR2 is ANQGSEA. The CDR3 is 12 amino acids. The germline V and J ends were trimmed by 4 bases and 2 bases, with 9 bases remaining between them. CDR3 sequence (DNA): TGCAGCGTTGGTCTAGCACCCTACGAGCAGTACTTC. This sequence encodes CSVGLAPYEQYF.

The chain links TRBV20-1 to TRBJ1-2, with TRBD1 matching 9 bases. V lost 2 bases to trimming and J lost 6 bases; unmatched junction nucleotides: 4. Germline V lookup: CDR1 DFQATT, CDR2 SNEGSKA (reference sequence). The CDR3 covers 13 residues. The CDR3 protein is CSARPTGGDGYTF. CDR3 in DNA: TGCAGTGCTAGACCCACAGGGGGCGATGGCTACACCTTC.

This clonotype was picked up many times. The genes are TRBV7-9 and TRBJ2-5; no firm D call. Germline V lookup: CDR1 SEHNR, CDR2 FQNEAQ (reference sequence). The CDR3 is 12 residues long. The V and J ends lost 2 bases and 14 bases respectively, with 15 bases between them. Written as DNA, the CDR3 is TGTGCCAGCAGCTTACGTTATGTAGACTTTTACTTC. Translated, it gives CASSLRYVDFYF.

This clonotype was counted at least ten times. The chain has TRBV6-1 and TRBJ2-6; D is undetermined. Germline V CDR1 and CDR2: MNHNS, SASEGT. The V and J ends lost 4 bases and 0 bases respectively, with 10 bases between them. The CDR3 covers 16 residues. CDR3 residues: CASSGQAFSGANVLTF. The CDR3 nucleotides read TGTGCCAGCAGTGGGCAGGCCTTCTCTGGGGCCAACGTCCTGACTTTC.

This clonotype was found a few times. The rearrangement uses TRBV7-8 and TRBJ2-4; 12 bases map to TRBD1. Germline CDR1 SGHVS, CDR2 FQNEAQ. This CDR3 region has 18 residues. With V trimmed by 4 bases and J by 5 bases, 12 bases remained unmatched. The CDR3 loop is CASSSSGDRGRRENIQYF. The CDR3 DNA reads as TGTGCCAGCAGCTCCAGTGGGGACAGGGGGCGGAGGGAAAACATTCAGTACTTC. The full variable domain, completed using reference TRBV7-8 and TRBJ2-4, is GAGVSQSPRYKVAKRGQDVALRCDPISGHVSLFWYQQALGQGPEFLTYFQNEAQLDKSGLPSDRFFAERPEGSVSTLKIQRTQQEDSAVYLCASSSSGDRGRRENIQYFGAGTRLSVL.

This clonotype was seen repeatedly, ten times or more. The rearrangement joins TRBV5-1 to TRBJ2-7; 13 bases are a match to TRBD2. Germline loops: CDR1 SGHRS, CDR2 YFSETQ. This CDR3 is 17 amino acids long. V shed 5 bases, J shed 0 bases, and the junction held 8 bases outside the gene matches. The CDR3 sequence is CASRRWTSGSSSYEQYF. The CDR3 DNA is TGCGCCAGCAGGCGATGGACTAGCGGGAGTAGCTCCTACGAGCAGTACTTC.

This clonotype was found many times. The rearrangement joins TRBV29-1 to TRBJ2-1; possible D gene TRBD2, 6 bases. Trimming took off 0 bases at V and 7 bases at J, with 13 bases between the two ends. Germline V gene data show CDR1 as SQVTM and CDR2 as ANQGSEA. The CDR3 has 14 amino acids. The chain's CDR3 is CSVEDSREWNEQFF. As DNA, the CDR3 is TGCAGCGTTGAAGATAGTCGGGAGTGGAATGAGCAGTTCTTC.

This clonotype was detected many times. The chain uses TRBV4-1 and TRBJ1-2; 8 bases are shared with TRBD1. The V and J ends lost 0 bases and 5 bases, in that order; junction bases with no gene match: 8. Germline values: CDR1 MGHRA, CDR2 YSYEKL. The CDR3 loop spans 16 amino acids. In nucleotides, the CDR3 is TGCGCCAGCAGCCAAGAACCCCGGACAGGGATTTATGGCTACACCTTC. This gives the protein CASSQEPRTGIYGYTF.

This clonotype has a count of ten or more. This sequence joins TRBV7-9 and TRBJ1-4; 10 nucleotides match TRBD1. The CDR3 spans 15 residues. V lost 3 bases, J lost 8 bases, and 6 bases stayed unmatched. The V gene's germline CDR1 is SEHNR and CDR2 FQNEAQ (reference sequence). The CDR3 sequence is CASSFFRTGGEKLFF. CDR3 coding DNA: TGTGCCAGCAGCTTTTTCCGGACAGGGGGAGAAAAACTGTTTTTT.

This clonotype was observed at least ten times. J is TRBJ2-5 and V is TRBV5-1, with D hard to call. This CDR3 has 14 amino acids. Per the germline V gene, CDR1 is SGHRS and CDR2 is YFSETQ. The germline V and J ends were trimmed by 0 bases and 3 bases, with 9 bases remaining between them. The CDR3 protein is CASSLAVIKETQYF. The CDR3 coding sequence is TGCGCCAGCAGCTTGGCGGTCATTAAAGAGACCCAGTACTTC.

This clonotype was recorded many times. This chain connects TRBV12-3 or TRBV12-4 to TRBJ1-6, with 9 bases aligning to TRBD1. The junction had 7 bases not matched to a gene; V was cut back by 4 bases and J by 12 bases. The CDR3 sequence is 14 residues long. The chain's CDR3 is CASSSRDRAGPLHF. The CDR3 DNA follows: TGTGCCAGCAGTTCCCGGGACAGGGCCGGACCCCTCCACTTT.

V and J are TRBV30 and TRBJ2-7; D is perhaps TRBD2 (6 bases). Germline V CDR1 and CDR2: GTSNPN, SVGIG (reference sequence). Trimming removed 2 bases at V and 3 bases at J, with 11 bases between. The CDR3 extends over 13 amino acids. The CDR3 sequence is CAWSPGLGYEQYF. CDR3 bases: TGTGCCTGGAGTCCGGGACTCGGCTACGAGCAGTACTTC.

This clonotype was counted between two and nine times. The chain uses TRBV20-1 and TRBJ1-1; D is perhaps TRBD1 (6 bases). V was trimmed by 1 base and J by 0 bases, leaving 12 bases between them. This CDR3 has 15 residues. Germline-derived CDR1 and CDR2 are DFQATT and SNEGSKA (reference sequence). The CDR3 sequence: CSARGGGRVNTEAFF. CDR3 nucleotide sequence: TGCAGTGCTAGAGGAGGGGGGCGGGTGAACACTGAAGCTTTCTTT.

This clonotype was seen only a few times. Being one base from a much bigger clone, this may be a read error. The chain couples TRBV30 to TRBJ2-7; the D is unclear. Per the germline V gene, CDR1 is GTSNPN and CDR2 is SVGIG (reference sequence). This CDR3 comprises 11 residues. Trimming pared 5 bases from V and 2 bases from J, leaving 7 bases between. The CDR3 DNA sequence: TGTGCCTGGGGACCGGCCTACGAGCAGTACTTC. This translates into CAWGPAYEQYF. Filled out from reference TRBV30 and TRBJ2-7, the complete variable domain reads SQTIHQWPATLVQPVGSPLSLECTVEGTSNPNLYWYRQAAGRGLQLLFYSVGIGQISSEVPQNLSASRPQDRQFILSSKKLLLSDSGFYLCAWGPAYEQYFGPGTRLTVT.

This clonotype was picked up many times. The rearrangement joins TRBV7-9 to TRBJ2-5; 8 bases fit TRBD1. The CDR3 totals 15 residues. Per germline, CDR1 SEHNR and CDR2 FQNEAQ (reference sequence). The V segment lost 4 bases and the J segment 3 bases; nucleotides outside the gene matches: 7. The CDR3: CASSSPDRVEETQYF. The CDR3 DNA reads TGTGCCAGCAGCTCACCGGACAGGGTTGAAGAGACCCAGTACTTC.

This clonotype has a count of ten or more. The chain links TRBV2 to TRBJ2-5; D is unclear. Per germline, CDR1 SNHLY and CDR2 FYNNEI. The CDR3 is made up of 11 amino acids. Trimming pared 10 bases from V and 0 bases from J, leaving 6 bases between. CDR3 sequence (DNA): TGTGCCACTCCGTACCAAGAGACCCAGTACTTC. Protein sequence: CATPYQETQYF. Filled out from reference TRBV2 and TRBJ2-5, the complete variable domain reads EPEVTQTPSHQVTQMGQEVILRCVPISNHLYFYWYRQILGQKVEFLVSFYNNEISEKSEIFDDQFSVERPDGSNFTLKIRSTKLEDSAMYFCATPYQETQYFGPGTRLLVL.